This is a list of T cell receptor beta chains from one sample in a study of CD8 T cells in Susac syndrome. TCRdb processed the immunoSEQ multiplex PCR reads anew with MiXCR; each CDR3 protein has one entry. The sample lists 150,000 to 200,000 distinct CDR3 sequences, just over 90% occurring once. The source material was CD4+ T cells from PBMCs. These receptors were obtained from a human donor in good health. CDR3s leave out the opening cysteine and the closing phenylalanine or tryptophan. Fields, in order: J gene, V gene, CDR3 protein.

TRBJ2-1,TRBV20-1,SAGPASGGYNEQF
TRBJ1-4,TRBV9,ASSVAAPGQGAYGEKLF
TRBJ1-2,TRBV3-1,ASSLSWGNGYT
TRBJ1-2,TRBV30,AGTGGYGYT
TRBJ2-7,TRBV6-1,ASSFGLAGGSYEQY
TRBJ1-2,TRBV7-8,ASSSGTGGYT
TRBJ2-5,TRBV19,ASSSGQGGWETQY
TRBJ2-7,TRBV7-8,ASSINLGDEQY
TRBJ2-1,TRBV7-2,ASSPGLASYNEQF
TRBJ2-4,TRBV6-2/TRBV6-3,ASTHPGGSKNIQY
TRBJ1-5,TRBV5-1,ASSFDNNQPQH
TRBJ1-2,TRBV29-1,SVGVDVGYGYT
TRBJ1-1,TRBV3-1,ASSKLTGGTEAF
TRBJ2-1,TRBV27,ASSLNNPSYNEQF
TRBJ1-1,TRBV12-3/TRBV12-4,ASIGQVAEAF
TRBJ2-1,TRBV12-3/TRBV12-4,ASRGGNSNEQF
TRBJ1-5,TRBV3-1,ASSPDRVSQPQH
TRBJ1-6,TRBV5-1,ASSLGRDSPLH
TRBJ2-1,TRBV6-5,ASSYSSTTSGGGSNEQF
TRBJ1-2,TRBV5-1,ASSQEAYGYT
TRBJ2-6,TRBV4-2,ASSQDLKTVPRANVLT
TRBJ1-3,TRBV29-1,SVSLGQGGSGNTIY
TRBJ2-2,TRBV7-8,ASSLVDAVTGELF
TRBJ1-2,TRBV29-1,SVLVTGSGYT
TRBJ2-1,TRBV29-1,SVEVTEHNEQF
TRBJ2-7,TRBV20-1,SASPPRRGSYEQY
TRBJ2-7,TRBV3-1,ASSQGVSGGAYEQY
TRBJ2-7,TRBV20-1,SAWALSHYYEQY
TRBJ2-7,TRBV29-1,SVERATAGEQY
TRBJ2-1,TRBV7-9,ASSLWDRGGNEQF
TRBJ2-4,TRBV5-1,ASSLDSGAKNIQY
TRBJ1-5,TRBV7-2,ASSLSGTANQPQH
TRBJ2-4,TRBV19,ASSEGLDKNIQY
TRBJ2-2,TRBV7-6,ASSFSPDRNTGELF
TRBJ2-6,TRBV5-1,ASSDQGAAGANVLT
TRBJ2-6,TRBV28,ASSLGSSGANVLT
TRBJ2-7,TRBV27,ASSPGTRTYEQY